The 8 T cell receptor beta chains given below trace back to one sample, sequenced in a study of OX40 agonist ivuxolimab in advanced cancers. Assay used: immunoSEQ multiplex PCR; TCRdb lists only in-frame clones, some missing. The table has over 9,000 clones, around three fifths seen once. Here the sequenced sample was CD4+ or CD8+ T cells sorted from blood, taken in a trial of the OX40 agonist ivuxolimab. The receptors derive from an adult with an advanced solid tumor such as melanoma, head and neck, liver or kidney cancer.

This clone was counted between two and nine times. V gene TRBV4-2 combines with J gene TRBJ2-7; D possibly uses TRBD1 or TRBD2 (5 bases each). CDR3 length equals 14 residues. CDR1 is LGHNA and CDR2 is YNFKEQ in the germline V gene. V lost 4 bases, J lost 5 bases, and 15 bases lay in between. The chain's CDR3 is CASSPHEGPDEQYF. The CDR3 bases are TGTGCCAGCAGCCCCCATGAGGGGCCCGACGAGCAGTACTTC.

The chain has TRBV18 and TRBJ2-3; TRBD1 aligns across 9 bases. This CDR3 spans 15 amino acids. Germline V gene lookup returns CDR1 KGHSH and CDR2 LQKENI. J lost 8 bases, V lost 0 bases, and 6 bases had no gene match. CDR3 amino acids: CASSPPGQGIATQYF. The CDR3 DNA follows: TGTGCCAGCTCACCACCGGGACAGGGTATCGCTACGCAGTATTTT.

Judged by abundance, this clone is medium-sized. The J gene is TRBJ1-5, the V gene TRBV4-1; perhaps TRBD1 as D (5 bases). Trimming shortened V by 1 base and J by 4 bases, and 17 bases separated the two germline ends. The CDR3 has 17 amino acids. CDR1 is MGHRA and CDR2 is YSYEKL in the germline V gene. The CDR3 protein is CASSQVYGGGPNQPQHF. CDR3 DNA sequence: TGCGCCAGCAGCCAAGTCTACGGTGGGGGACCGAATCAGCCCCAGCATTTT.

This clone was seen a few times. V and J are TRBV4-1 and TRBJ2-7; 7 bases line up with TRBD1. This CDR3 has 14 residues. Germline V gene data show CDR1 as MGHRA and CDR2 as YSYEKL. V was pared by 3 bases and J by 5 bases, with 7 bases of the junction left unmatched. This chain's CDR3 is CASSHRQGAHEQYF. DNA of the CDR3: TGCGCCAGCAGCCACAGACAGGGAGCCCACGAGCAGTACTTC.

This clone has more than one count but fewer than ten. The chain employs TRBV6-1 and TRBJ1-1; no definite D call. Germline V gene sequence: CDR1 MNHNS, CDR2 SASEGT. The CDR3 is 14 residues long. Trimming left V 3 bases short and J 0 bases short, with 8 bases between. The CDR3 DNA is TGTGCCAGCAGTGACCCGGGCTTGAACACTGAAGCTTTCTTT. This sequence encodes CASSDPGLNTEAFF.

This clone has just one count. This chain connects TRBV19 to TRBJ2-1; 15 nucleotides agree with TRBD2. This CDR3 is built from 16 residues. Per germline, CDR1 LNHDA and CDR2 SQIVND (reference sequence). V was clipped by 3 bases and J by 13 bases; unmatched bases: 10. The CDR3 is CASSIPGLAGGPGQFF. As DNA, the CDR3 is TGTGCCAGTAGTATTCCTGGACTAGCGGGAGGGCCGGGACAGTTCTTC.

This clone was observed once. The chain employs TRBV28 and TRBJ2-7; 9 nucleotides agree with TRBD1. The V segment lost 5 bases and the J segment 1 base; nucleotides outside the gene matches: 6. Germline lookup yields CDR1 MDHEN and CDR2 SYDVKM. The length of the CDR3 is 15 residues. The CDR3 reads CASSPDRGLSYEQYF. The CDR3 region has the DNA TGTGCCAGCAGTCCGGACAGGGGCCTATCCTACGAGCAGTACTTC. Supplemented by reference TRBV28 and TRBJ2-7, the full variable domain reads DVKVTQSSRYLVKRTGEKVFLECVQDMDHENMFWYRQDPGLGLRLIYFSYDVKMKEKGDIPEGYSVSREKKERFSLILESASTNQTSMYLCASSPDRGLSYEQYFGPGTRLTVT.

This chain links TRBV30 with TRBJ2-2; D possibly uses TRBD1 or TRBD2 (5 bases each). Trimming removed 4 bases from V and 6 bases from J, with 15 bases in between. CDR3 length equals 14 residues. CDR1 GTSNPN and CDR2 SVGIG come from the germline V gene (reference sequence). The CDR3 DNA reads TGTGCCTGGACCCCCCGGGACCTGGCCGGGGAGCTGTTTTTT. Protein: CAWTPRDLAGELFF.